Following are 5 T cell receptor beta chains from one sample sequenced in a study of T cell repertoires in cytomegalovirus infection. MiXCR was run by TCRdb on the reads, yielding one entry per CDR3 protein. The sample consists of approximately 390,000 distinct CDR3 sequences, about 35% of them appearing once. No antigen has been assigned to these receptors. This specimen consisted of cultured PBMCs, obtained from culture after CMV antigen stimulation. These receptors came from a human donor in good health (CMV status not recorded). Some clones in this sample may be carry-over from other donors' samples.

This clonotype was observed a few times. CDR3 region: CASSMDLGGAFETQYF. The CDR3 DNA follows: TGTGCCAGCAGTATGGATCTTGGGGGGGCTTTTGAGACCCAGTACTTC. This chain joins TRBV12-3 or TRBV12-4 and TRBJ2-5, with a possible D match to TRBD2 (7 bases). Between the trimmed V and J ends, which lost 5 bases and 5 bases, there was a span of 21 bases. CDR3 size: 16 residues.

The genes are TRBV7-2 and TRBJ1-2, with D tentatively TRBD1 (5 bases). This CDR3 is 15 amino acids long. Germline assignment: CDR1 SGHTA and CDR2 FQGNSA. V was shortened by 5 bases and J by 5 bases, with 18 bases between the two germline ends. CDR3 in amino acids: CASSPSGTSAYGYTF. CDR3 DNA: TGTGCCAGCAGCCCTTCCGGGACTTCGGCTTATGGCTACACCTTC.

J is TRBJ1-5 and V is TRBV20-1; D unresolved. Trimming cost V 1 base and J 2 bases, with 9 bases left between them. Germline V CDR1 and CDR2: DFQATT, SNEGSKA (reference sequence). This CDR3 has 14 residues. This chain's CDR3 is CSARGIGGNQPQHF. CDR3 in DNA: TGCAGTGCTAGAGGAATCGGGGGCAATCAGCCCCAGCATTTT.

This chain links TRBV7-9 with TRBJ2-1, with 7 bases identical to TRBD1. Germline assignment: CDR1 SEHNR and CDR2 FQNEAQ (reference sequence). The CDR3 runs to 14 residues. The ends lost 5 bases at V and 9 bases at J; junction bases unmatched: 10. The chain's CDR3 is CASSRDRERGEQFF. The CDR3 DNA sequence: TGTGCCAGCAGCCGTGACAGGGAGAGAGGTGAGCAGTTCTTC.

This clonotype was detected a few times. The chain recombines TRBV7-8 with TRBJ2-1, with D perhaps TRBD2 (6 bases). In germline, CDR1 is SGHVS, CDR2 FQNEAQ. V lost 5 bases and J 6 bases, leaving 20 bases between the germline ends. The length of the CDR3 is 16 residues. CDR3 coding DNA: TGTGCCAGCAGCCTAATGGTAGCGGCCGCAGGCAATGAGCAGTTCTTC. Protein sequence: CASSLMVAAAGNEQFF. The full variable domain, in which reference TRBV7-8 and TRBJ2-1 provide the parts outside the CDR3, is GAGVSQSPRYKVAKRGQDVALRCDPISGHVSLFWYQQALGQGPEFLTYFQNEAQLDKSGLPSDRFFAERPEGSVSTLKIQRTQQEDSAVYLCASSLMVAAAGNEQFFGPGTRLTVL.